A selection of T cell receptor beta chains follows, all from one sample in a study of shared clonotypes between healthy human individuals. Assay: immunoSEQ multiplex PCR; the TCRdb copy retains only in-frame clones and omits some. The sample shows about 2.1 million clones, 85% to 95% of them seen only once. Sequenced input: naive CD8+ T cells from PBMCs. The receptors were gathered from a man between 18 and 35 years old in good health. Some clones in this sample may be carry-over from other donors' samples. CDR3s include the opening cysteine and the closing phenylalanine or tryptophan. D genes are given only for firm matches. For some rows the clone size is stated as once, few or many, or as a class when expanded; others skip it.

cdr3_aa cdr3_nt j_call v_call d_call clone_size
CASSQEGEGPSSYEQYF TGTGCCAGCAGCCAAGAGGGGGAGGGCCCCAGCTCCTACGAGCAGTACTTC TRBJ2-7 TRBV4-2 TRBD2 NA
CASSLGASVQHF TGTGCCAGCAGTTTGGGGGCCTCTGTTCAGCATTTT TRBJ1-5 TRBV28 NA NA
CAIRYSVGANEQFF TGTGCCATCAGGTACAGTGTAGGGGCAAATGAGCAGTTCTTC TRBJ2-1 TRBV10-3 NA NA
CASSSLDRYEQYF TGTGCCAGCAGCTCCCTGGACAGGTACGAGCAGTACTTC TRBJ2-7 TRBV7-9 TRBD1 NA
CASSSGLAGVGLSSYEQYF TGTGCCAGCAGCTCAGGACTAGCGGGAGTGGGATTGTCGTCCTACGAGCAGTACTTC TRBJ2-7 TRBV7-8 TRBD2 NA
CASSQTLGADTQYF TGTGCCAGCAGCCAAACATTAGGCGCAGATACGCAGTATTTT TRBJ2-3 TRBV7-3 NA NA
CASSTVDGGRVYNEQFF TGTGCCAGCAGCACCGTTGATGGCGGGAGGGTCTACAATGAGCAGTTCTTC TRBJ2-1 TRBV11-2 TRBD2 NA
CASSLKKGEGPHEQYF TGCGCCAGCAGCCTGAAGAAGGGGGAGGGCCCCCACGAGCAGTACTTC TRBJ2-7 TRBV4-3 NA NA
CASSHREGDTQYF TGTGCCAGCAGCCACCGTGAGGGAGATACGCAGTATTTT TRBJ2-3 TRBV6-6 NA NA
CASSFTRLAGNEQYF TGTGCCAGCAGCTTCACTAGACTAGCGGGAAACGAGCAGTACTTC TRBJ2-7 TRBV11-2 TRBD2 NA
CASSLLQGEETQYF TGTGCCAGCAGTTTACTACAGGGTGAAGAGACCCAGTACTTC TRBJ2-5 TRBV28 NA NA
CASSLGLHEQYF TGTGCCAGCAGCTTGGGACTCCACGAGCAGTACTTC TRBJ2-7 TRBV5-6 NA NA
CASARTVGAGETQYF TGTGCTAGTGCCCGAACGGTGGGAGCTGGCGAGACCCAGTACTTC TRBJ2-5 TRBV12-5 NA once
CATSGRGRTDTQYF TGTGCCACCAGCGGGAGGGGGCGGACAGATACGCAGTATTTT TRBJ2-3 TRBV15 NA NA